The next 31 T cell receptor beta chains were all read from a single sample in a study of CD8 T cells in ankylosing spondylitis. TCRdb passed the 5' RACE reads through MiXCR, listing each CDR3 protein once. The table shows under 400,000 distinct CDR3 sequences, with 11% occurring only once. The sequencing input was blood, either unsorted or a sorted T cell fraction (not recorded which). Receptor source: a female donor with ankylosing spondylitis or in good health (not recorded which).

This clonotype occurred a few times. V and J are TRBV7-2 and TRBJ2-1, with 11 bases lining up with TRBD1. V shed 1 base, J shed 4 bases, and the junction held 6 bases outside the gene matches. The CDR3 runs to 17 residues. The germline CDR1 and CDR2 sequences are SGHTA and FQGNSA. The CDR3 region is CASSLGWTGGRYNEQFF. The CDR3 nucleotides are TGTGCCAGCAGCTTAGGGTGGACAGGGGGCAGGTACAATGAGCAGTTCTTC.

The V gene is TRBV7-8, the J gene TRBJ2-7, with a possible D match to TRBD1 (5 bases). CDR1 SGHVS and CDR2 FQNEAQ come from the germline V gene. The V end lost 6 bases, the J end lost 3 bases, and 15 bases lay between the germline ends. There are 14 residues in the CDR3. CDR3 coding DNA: TGTGCCAGCAGTTTCGACAGATTGGACTACGAGCAGTACTTC. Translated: CASSFDRLDYEQYF. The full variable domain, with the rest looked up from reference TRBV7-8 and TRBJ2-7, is GAGVSQSPRYKVAKRGQDVALRCDPISGHVSLFWYQQALGQGPEFLTYFQNEAQLDKSGLPSDRFFAERPEGSVSTLKIQRTQQEDSAVYLCASSFDRLDYEQYFGPGTRLTVT.

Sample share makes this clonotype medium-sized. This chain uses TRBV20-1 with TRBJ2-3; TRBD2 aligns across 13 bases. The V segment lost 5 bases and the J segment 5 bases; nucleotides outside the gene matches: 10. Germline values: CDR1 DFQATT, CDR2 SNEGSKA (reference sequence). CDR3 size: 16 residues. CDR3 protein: CSAEPMGLAGKDTQYF. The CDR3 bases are TGCAGTGCTGAACCTATGGGACTAGCGGGGAAAGATACGCAGTATTTT.

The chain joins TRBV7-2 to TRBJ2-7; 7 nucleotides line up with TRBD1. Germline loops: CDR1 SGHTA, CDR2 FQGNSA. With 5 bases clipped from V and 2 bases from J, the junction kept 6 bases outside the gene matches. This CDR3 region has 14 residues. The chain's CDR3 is CASSMPGQTYEQYF. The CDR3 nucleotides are TGTGCCAGCAGCATGCCGGGACAGACCTACGAGCAGTACTTC.

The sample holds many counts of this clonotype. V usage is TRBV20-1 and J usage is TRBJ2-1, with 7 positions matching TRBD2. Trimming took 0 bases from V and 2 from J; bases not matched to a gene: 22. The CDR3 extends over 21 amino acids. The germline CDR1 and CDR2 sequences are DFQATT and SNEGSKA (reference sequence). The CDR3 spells CSARDLGGVPSAGMTYNEQFF. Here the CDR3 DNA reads TGCAGTGCTAGAGATCTGGGGGGGGTCCCCTCCGCGGGCATGACCTACAATGAGCAGTTCTTC.

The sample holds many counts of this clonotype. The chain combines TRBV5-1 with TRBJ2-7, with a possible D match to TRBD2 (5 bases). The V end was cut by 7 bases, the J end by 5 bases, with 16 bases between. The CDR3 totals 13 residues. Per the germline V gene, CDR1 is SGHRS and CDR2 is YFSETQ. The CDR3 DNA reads TGCGCCAGCGCCCGGACGGGAAGCGACGAGCAGTACTTC. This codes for CASARTGSDEQYF.

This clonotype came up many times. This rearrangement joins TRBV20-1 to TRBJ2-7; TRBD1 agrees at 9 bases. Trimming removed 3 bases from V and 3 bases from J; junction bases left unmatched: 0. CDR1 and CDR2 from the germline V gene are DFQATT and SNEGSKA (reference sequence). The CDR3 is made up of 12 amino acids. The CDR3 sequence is CSARGQGYEQYF. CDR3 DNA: TGCAGTGCTAGGGGACAGGGCTACGAGCAGTACTTC.

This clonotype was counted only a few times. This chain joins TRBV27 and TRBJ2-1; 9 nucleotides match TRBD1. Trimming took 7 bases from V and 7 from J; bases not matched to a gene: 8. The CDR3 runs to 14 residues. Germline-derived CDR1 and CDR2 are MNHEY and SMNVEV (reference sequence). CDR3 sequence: CASTKDRGSNEQFF. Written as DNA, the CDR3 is TGTGCCAGCACCAAGGACAGGGGAAGTAATGAGCAGTTCTTC.

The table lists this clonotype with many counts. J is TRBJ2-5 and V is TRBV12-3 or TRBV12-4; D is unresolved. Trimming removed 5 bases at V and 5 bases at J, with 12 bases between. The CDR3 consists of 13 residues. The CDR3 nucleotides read TGTGCCAGCAGTCTAAACGACCGCGAGACCCAGTACTTC. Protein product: CASSLNDRETQYF.

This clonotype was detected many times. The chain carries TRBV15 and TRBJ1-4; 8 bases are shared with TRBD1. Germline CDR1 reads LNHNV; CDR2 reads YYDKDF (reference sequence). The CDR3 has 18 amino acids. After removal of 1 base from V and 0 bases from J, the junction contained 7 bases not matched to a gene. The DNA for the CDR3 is TGTGCCACCAGCAGAGCCGGGACAGGCCTTGCAACTAATGAAAAACTGTTTTTT. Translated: CATSRAGTGLATNEKLFF.

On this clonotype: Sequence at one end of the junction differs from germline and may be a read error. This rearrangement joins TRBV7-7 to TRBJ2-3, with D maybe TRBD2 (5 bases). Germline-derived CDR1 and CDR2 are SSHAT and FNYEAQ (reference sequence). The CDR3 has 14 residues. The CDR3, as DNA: TGTGCTAGCAGCGGAACACCAACATCAGATACGCAGTATTTT. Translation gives CASSGTPTSDTQYF.

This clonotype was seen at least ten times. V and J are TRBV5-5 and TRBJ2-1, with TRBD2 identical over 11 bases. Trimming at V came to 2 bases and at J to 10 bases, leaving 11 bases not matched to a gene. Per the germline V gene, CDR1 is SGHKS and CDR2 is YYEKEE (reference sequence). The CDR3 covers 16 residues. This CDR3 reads CASSFTASGGIVEQFF. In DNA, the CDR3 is TGTGCCAGCAGCTTCACGGCTAGCGGGGGGATTGTGGAGCAGTTCTTC.

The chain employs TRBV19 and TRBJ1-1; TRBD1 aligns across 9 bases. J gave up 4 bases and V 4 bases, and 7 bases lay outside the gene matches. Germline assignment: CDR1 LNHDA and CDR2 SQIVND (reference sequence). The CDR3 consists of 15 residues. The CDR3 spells CASSTGTGRGTEAFF. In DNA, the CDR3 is TGTGCCAGTAGTACGGGGACAGGGAGGGGCACTGAAGCTTTCTTT.

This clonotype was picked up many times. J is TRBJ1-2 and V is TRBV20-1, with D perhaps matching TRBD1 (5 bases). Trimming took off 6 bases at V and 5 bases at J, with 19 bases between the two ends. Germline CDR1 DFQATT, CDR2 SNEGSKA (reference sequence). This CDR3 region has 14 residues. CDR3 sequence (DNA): TGCAGTGCACGGGGGGAAGCCAAGTTTTATGGCTACACCTTC. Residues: CSARGEAKFYGYTF.

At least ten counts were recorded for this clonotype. The CDR3 DNA is TGCAGTGCTGGACAGGGGGGATCACCCCTCCACTTT. As protein: CSAGQGGSPLHF. The V call is TRBV20-1, the J call TRBJ1-6; 10 bases are a match to TRBD1. The CDR3 sequence is 12 residues long. The V and J ends lost 5 bases and 10 bases, in that order; junction bases with no gene match: 2. Germline V gene lookup returns CDR1 DFQATT and CDR2 SNEGSKA (reference sequence).

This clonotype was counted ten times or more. CDR3 in amino acids: CASSLAAQHVGELFF. The DNA of the CDR3 is TGCGCCAGCAGCTTGGCCGCACAGCACGTCGGGGAGCTGTTTTTT. This sequence joins TRBV5-1 and TRBJ2-2; D is ambiguous. CDR1 is SGHRS, CDR2 YFSETQ, per germline. The CDR3 is made up of 15 amino acids. V was clipped by 0 bases and J by 7 bases, with 13 bases between them.

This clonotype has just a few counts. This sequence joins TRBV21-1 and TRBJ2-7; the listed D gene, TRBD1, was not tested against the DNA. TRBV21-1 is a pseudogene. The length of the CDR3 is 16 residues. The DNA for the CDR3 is TGTGCCAGCAGCTCTAATTCCTGGCAGGGGGCTTACGAGCAGTACTTC. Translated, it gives CASSSNSWQGAYEQYF.

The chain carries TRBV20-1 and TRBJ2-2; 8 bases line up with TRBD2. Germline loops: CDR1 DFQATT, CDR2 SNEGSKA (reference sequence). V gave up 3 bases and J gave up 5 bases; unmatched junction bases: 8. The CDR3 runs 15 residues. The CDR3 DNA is TGCAGTGCTAGTACCGGCAGCGGGAGTACCGGGGAGCTGTTTTTT. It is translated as CSASTGSGSTGELFF.

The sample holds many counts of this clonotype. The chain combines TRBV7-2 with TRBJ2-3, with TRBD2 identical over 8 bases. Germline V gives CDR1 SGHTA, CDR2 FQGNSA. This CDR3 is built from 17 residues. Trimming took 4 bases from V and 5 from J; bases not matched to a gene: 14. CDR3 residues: CASSSSPQREPRDTQYF. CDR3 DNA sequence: TGTGCCAGCAGCTCTAGCCCCCAGCGGGAGCCCAGAGATACGCAGTATTTT.

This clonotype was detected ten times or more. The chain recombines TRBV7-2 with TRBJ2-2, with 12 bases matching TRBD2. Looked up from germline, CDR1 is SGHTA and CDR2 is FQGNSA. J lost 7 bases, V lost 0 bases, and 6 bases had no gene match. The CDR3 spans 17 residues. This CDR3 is CASSLASGTSGYGELFF. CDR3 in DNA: TGTGCCAGCAGCTTAGCGTCCGGGACTAGCGGGTACGGGGAGCTGTTTTTT.

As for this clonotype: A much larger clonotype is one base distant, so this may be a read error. CDR3 protein: CSATQDATNEKLFF. The DNA for the CDR3 is TGCAGTGCTACACAGGATGCAACTAATGAAAAACTGTTTTTT. The chain joins TRBV20-1 to TRBJ1-4; D perhaps matches TRBD1 (5 bases). With 4 bases removed from V and 0 bases from J, the gap between germline ends came to 9 bases. Germline V gene sequence: CDR1 DFQATT, CDR2 SNEGSKA (reference sequence). This CDR3 has 14 residues.

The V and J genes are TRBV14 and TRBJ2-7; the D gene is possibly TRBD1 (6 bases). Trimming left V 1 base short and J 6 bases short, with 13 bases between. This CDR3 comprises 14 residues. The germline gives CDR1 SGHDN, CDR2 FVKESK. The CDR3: CASSQVAGVGEQYF. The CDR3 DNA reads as TGTGCCAGCAGCCAAGTTGCAGGGGTAGGCGAGCAGTACTTC.

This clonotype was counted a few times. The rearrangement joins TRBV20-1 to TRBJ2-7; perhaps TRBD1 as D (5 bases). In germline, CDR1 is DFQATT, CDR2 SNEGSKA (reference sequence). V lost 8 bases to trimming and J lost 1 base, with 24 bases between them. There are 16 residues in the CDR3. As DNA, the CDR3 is TGCAGTCCCCTCGTCTTGTTCAGGGTGAAATCCTACGAGCAGTACTTC. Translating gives CSPLVLFRVKSYEQYF.

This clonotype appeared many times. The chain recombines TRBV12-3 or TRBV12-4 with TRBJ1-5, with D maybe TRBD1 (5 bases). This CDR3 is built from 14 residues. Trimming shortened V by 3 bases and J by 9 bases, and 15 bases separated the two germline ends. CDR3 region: CASSFAGKVGPQHF. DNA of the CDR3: TGTGCCAGCAGTTTTGCAGGGAAGGTTGGGCCCCAGCATTTT.

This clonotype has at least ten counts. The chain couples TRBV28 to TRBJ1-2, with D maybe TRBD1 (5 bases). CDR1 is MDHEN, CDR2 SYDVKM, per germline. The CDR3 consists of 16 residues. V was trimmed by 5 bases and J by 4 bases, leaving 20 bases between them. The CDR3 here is CASSLTGAIGAYGYTF. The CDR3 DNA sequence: TGTGCCAGCAGTCTCACCGGGGCCATTGGGGCCTATGGCTACACCTTC.

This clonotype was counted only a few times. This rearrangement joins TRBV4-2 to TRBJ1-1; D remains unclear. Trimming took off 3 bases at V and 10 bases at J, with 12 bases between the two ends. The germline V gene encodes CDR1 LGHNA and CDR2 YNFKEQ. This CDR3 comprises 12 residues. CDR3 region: CASSQYRAGAFF. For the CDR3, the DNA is TGTGCCAGCAGCCAGTATCGGGCCGGAGCTTTCTTT.

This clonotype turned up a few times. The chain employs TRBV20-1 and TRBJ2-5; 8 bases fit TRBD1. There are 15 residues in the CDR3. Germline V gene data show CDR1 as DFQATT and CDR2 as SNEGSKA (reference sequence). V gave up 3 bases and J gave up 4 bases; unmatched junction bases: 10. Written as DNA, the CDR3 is TGCAGTGCTAGGCGGCAGGGGGCGAGGAGAGAGACCCAGTACTTC. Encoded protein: CSARRQGARRETQYF.

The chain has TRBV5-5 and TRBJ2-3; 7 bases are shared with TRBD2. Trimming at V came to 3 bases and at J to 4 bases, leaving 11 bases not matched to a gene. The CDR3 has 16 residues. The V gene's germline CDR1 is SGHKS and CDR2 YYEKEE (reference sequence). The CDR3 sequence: CASSSPGRGWSDTQYF. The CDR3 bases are TGTGCCAGCAGCTCGCCCGGGCGGGGGTGGTCAGATACGCAGTATTTT.

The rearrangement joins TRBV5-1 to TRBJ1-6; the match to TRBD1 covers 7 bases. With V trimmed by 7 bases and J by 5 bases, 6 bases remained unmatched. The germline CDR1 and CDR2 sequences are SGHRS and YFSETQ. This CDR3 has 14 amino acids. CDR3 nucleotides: TGCGCCAGCGGAACCCAGGGGGATAATTCACCCCTCCACTTT. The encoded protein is CASGTQGDNSPLHF.

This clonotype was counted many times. This CDR3 is CAAGRGTDTQYF. CDR3 DNA sequence: TGTGCCGCCGGGAGGGGCACAGATACGCAGTATTTT. The chain couples TRBV10-3 to TRBJ2-3, with 8 bases matching TRBD2. After removal of 11 bases from V and 1 base from J, the junction contained 2 bases not matched to a gene. The CDR3 consists of 12 residues. The germline CDR1 and CDR2 sequences are ENHRY and SYGVKD.

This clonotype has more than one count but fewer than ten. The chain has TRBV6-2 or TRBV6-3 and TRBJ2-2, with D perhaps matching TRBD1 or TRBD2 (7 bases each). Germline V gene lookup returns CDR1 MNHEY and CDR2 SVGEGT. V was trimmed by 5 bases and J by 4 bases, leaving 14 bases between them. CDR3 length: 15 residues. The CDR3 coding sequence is TGTGCCAGCAGTCGCCAGGGGGGGACCACCGGGGAGCTGTTTTTT. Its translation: CASSRQGGTTGELFF.